A single sample is the source of the 5 T cell receptor beta chains below, sequenced in a study of blood T cell repertoires in COVID-19 (dated by TCRdb to 2020 to 2021). Libraries were built with the immunoSEQ multiplex PCR assay. TCRdb stores this immuneACCESS table with in-frame sequences only. Part of the clones is absent; in the studies checked, under half of the shortfall reflects unresolved V genes, and no reason is known for the rest. The sample has 200,000 to 300,000 clones on record, 86% of them singletons. Jointly, the top ten make up about 3.5% of the sample. Material: PBMCs or T cells enriched from blood (not recorded which). These receptors all stem from a woman aged 40 to 55 with acute COVID-19.

V gene TRBV2 combines with J gene TRBJ2-3; a weak D match, TRBD2 (5 bases). V lost 8 bases to trimming and J lost 6 bases, with 6 bases between them. Germline lookup yields CDR1 SNHLY and CDR2 FYNNEI. CDR3 length: 10 residues. The CDR3, as DNA: TGTGCCAGCTTAGCGGATACGCAGTATTTT. Encoded protein: CASLADTQYF.

This chain joins TRBV3-1 (or the pseudogene TRBV3-2) and TRBJ1-5; possible D gene TRBD1, 6 bases. The CDR3 has 15 amino acids. The germline gives CDR1 LGHDT, CDR2 YNNKEL (reference sequence). The V end lost 1 base, the J end lost 3 bases, and 10 bases lay between the germline ends. The chain's CDR3 is CASSQVLGANQPQHF. CDR3 bases: TGTGCCAGCAGCCAAGTTTTGGGGGCCAATCAGCCCCAGCATTTT.

This clone appeared a few times. V gene TRBV3-1 (or the pseudogene TRBV3-2) combines with J gene TRBJ2-1, with 11 bases matching TRBD1. The CDR3 has 14 amino acids. The germline V gene has CDR1 LGHDT and CDR2 YNNKEL (reference sequence). The ends lost 6 bases at V and 5 bases at J; junction bases unmatched: 3. CDR3 sequence (DNA): TGTGCCAGCAGGCCGGGACAGGGGGACAATGAGCAGTTCTTC. Translation gives CASRPGQGDNEQFF.

This chain links TRBV5-8 with TRBJ1-2; 7 bases line up with TRBD1. From germline, CDR1 is SGHTS and CDR2 YDEGEE. There are 15 residues in the CDR3. V shed 7 bases, J shed 6 bases, and the junction held 15 bases outside the gene matches. In DNA form, the CDR3 reads TGTGCCAGCGGAGTAGACGGGACAGAAAAAAATGGCTACACCTTC. Protein: CASGVDGTEKNGYTF.

This CDR3 is CASSPPGTGNNEQFF. CDR3 DNA sequence: TGTGCCAGCAGTCCTCCGGGGACAGGGAACAATGAGCAGTTCTTC. The chain combines TRBV28 with TRBJ2-1, with TRBD1 matching over 9 bases. J was trimmed by 5 bases and V by 5 bases; bases with no gene match: 7. The CDR3 consists of 15 residues. Per germline, CDR1 MDHEN and CDR2 SYDVKM.